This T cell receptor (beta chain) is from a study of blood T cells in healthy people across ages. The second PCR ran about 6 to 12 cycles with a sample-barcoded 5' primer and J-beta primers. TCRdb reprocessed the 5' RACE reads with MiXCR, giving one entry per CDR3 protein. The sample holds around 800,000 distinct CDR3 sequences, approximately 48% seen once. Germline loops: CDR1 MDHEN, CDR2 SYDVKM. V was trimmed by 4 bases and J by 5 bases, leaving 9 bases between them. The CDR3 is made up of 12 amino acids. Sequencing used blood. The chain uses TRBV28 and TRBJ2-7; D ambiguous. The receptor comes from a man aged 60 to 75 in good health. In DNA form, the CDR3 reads TGTGCCAGCAGTTCCCCTCCCCACGAGCAGTACTTC. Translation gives CASSSPPHEQYF.